The clone carrying this T cell receptor beta chain was counted at least ten times. Its antigen is undetermined. The repertoire was sequenced with immunoSEQ multiplex PCR; TCRdb's copy has only in-frame clones and lacks some. The data show under 150,000 clones, 80% to 90% seen once. The CDR3 contains 16 residues. Per the germline V gene, CDR1 is KGHSH and CDR2 is LQKENI. V was clipped by 8 bases and J by 4 bases, with 21 bases between them. The record originates from a study of T cell responses to AZD1222 COVID-19 vaccine. Study-level findings and limits: Donors were chiefly white British, with a greater number of females, and clonal diversity was perhaps underestimated.

This sequence was found in an adult in good health. Sample: peripheral blood, taken on day 0 of AZD1222 vaccination. The J gene is TRBJ1-5, the V gene TRBV18, with D tentatively TRBD1 (5 bases). CDR3 bases: TGTGCCAGCCCGGGGACTCCCCTCCGCGGGAATCAGCCCCAGCATTTT. Encoded protein: CASPGTPLRGNQPQHF.